This T cell receptor beta chain derives from a study of siplizumab effects on memory and regulatory T cells. The protocol was immunoSEQ multiplex PCR, while the TCRdb copy is restricted to in-frame clones and leaves out a portion. The profile shows over 85,000 clones, 80% to 95% of them singletons. Study-wide points: Treatment with siplizumab left mappable alloreactive CD4+ clones averaging approximately 62% Treg-derived, compared with roughly 26% in controls. It seemed that naive T cells were more diverse than memory cells and were major contributors to the alloresponse. Siplizumab significantly decreased alloreactive sequences from unstimulated CD4+ memory cells.

A remark on this clone: No antigen is known for it.

This TCR came from a human donor in good health. Material: CD4+ T cells sorted from blood.

The CDR3 reads CASSPQQGRGYTF. CDR3 DNA sequence: TGTGCCAGCAGTCCCCAACAGGGTCGGGGCTACACCTTC. The chain is built from TRBV6-5 and TRBJ1-2; D perhaps matches TRBD1 (6 bases). Germline V gene lookup returns CDR1 MNHEY and CDR2 SVGAGI. V dropped 5 bases and J dropped 8 bases, with 15 bases sitting between them. The CDR3 runs to 13 residues.